This T cell receptor (beta chain) was found in a study of blood T cell repertoires in COVID-19. The protocol was immunoSEQ multiplex PCR, while the TCRdb copy is restricted to in-frame clones and leaves out a portion. The sample consists of a few hundred thousand clones, 88% of them appearing once. Unmatched junction bases numbered 8, after V lost 4 bases and J lost 1 base. Germline assignment: CDR1 MGHRA and CDR2 YSYEKL. The CDR3 covers 17 residues. The source is a woman aged 18-29 years who had recovered from COVID-19. Sequenced sample: PBMCs or T cells enriched from blood (not recorded which). This sequence joins TRBV4-1 and TRBJ1-1, with 11 bases aligning to TRBD1. CDR3 residues: CASSLTWTGGKNTEAFF. DNA for the CDR3: TGCGCCAGCAGCCTAACTTGGACAGGGGGCAAGAACACTGAAGCTTTCTTT.